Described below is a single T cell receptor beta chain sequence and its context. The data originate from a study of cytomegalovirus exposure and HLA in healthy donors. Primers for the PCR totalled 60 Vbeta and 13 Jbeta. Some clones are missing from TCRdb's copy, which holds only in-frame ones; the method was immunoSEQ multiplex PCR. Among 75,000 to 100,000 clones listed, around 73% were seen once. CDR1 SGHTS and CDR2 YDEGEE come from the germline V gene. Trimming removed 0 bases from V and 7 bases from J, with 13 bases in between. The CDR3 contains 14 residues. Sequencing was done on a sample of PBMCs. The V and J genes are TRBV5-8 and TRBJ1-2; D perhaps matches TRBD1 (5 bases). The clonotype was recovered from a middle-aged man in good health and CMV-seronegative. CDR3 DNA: TGTGCCAGCAGCTTGGAGGGTGCCGGGGGTGGCTACACCTTC. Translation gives CASSLEGAGGGYTF.